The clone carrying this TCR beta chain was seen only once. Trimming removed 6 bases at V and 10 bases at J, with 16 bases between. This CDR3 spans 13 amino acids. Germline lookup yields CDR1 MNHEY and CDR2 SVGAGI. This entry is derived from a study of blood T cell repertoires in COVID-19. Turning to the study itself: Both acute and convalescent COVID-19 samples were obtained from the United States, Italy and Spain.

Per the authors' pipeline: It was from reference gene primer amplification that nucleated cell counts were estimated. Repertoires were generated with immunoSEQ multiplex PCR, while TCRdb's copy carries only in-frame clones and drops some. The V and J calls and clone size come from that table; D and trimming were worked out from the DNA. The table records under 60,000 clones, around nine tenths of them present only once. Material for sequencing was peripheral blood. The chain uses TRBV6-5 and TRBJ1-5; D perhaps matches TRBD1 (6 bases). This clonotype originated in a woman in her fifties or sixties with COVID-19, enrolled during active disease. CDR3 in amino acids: CASSRTVGSPQHF. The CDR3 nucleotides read TGTGCCAGCAGCCGGACAGTGGGTTCCCCCCAGCATTTT.